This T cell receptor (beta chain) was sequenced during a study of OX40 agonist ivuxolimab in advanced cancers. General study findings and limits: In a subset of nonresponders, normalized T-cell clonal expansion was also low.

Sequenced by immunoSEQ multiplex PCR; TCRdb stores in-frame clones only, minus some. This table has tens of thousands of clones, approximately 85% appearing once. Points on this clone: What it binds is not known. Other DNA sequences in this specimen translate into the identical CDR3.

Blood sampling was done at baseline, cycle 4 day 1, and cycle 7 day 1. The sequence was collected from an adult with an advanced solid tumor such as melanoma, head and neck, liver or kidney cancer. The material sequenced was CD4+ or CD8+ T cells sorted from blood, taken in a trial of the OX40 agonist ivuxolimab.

The CDR3 DNA reads TGTGCCAGCAGCTTGGCGGGCGTACAAGAGACCCAGTACTTC. Its translation is CASSLAGVQETQYF. The chain employs TRBV5-4 and TRBJ2-5; D ambiguous. The V end was cut by 0 bases, the J end by 2 bases, with 8 bases between. The CDR3 is 14 amino acids. Germline values: CDR1 SGHNT, CDR2 YYREEE (reference sequence).